The entry that follows covers one T cell receptor (beta chain) sequence. Its antigen is not identified. The researchers isolated CD4+ and CD8+ T cells from PBMCs by sorting. This CDR3 spans 14 amino acids. Looked up from germline, CDR1 is SGHRS and CDR2 is YFSETQ. V was trimmed by 6 bases and J by 6 bases, leaving 18 bases between them. This record comes from a study of CD8+ T cells in alopecia areata. Extracted RNA was reverse transcribed into cDNA, the sequencing template. The protocol was immunoSEQ multiplex PCR, while the TCRdb copy is restricted to in-frame clones and leaves out a portion. The table lists over 150,000 clones, about 56% of them singletons, with roughly 5% in the top ten. Points from the study as a whole: Researchers reported that TCR sharing among patients proved less clear than in mice, possibly HLA-linked. Sequences from scalp samples also cover resident alphabeta T cells of normal skin. An increase in clonality over normal scalp was evident in lesional scalp, especially alopecia totalis/universalis.

This sequence was found in a human donor in good health. This chain uses TRBV5-1 with TRBJ1-1; weak D call: TRBD1 (5 bases). The material sequenced was CD8+ T cells sorted from blood. CDR3 protein: CASTQDSGIAEAFF. The DNA for the CDR3 is TGCGCCAGCACCCAAGACAGTGGAATAGCTGAAGCTTTCTTT.